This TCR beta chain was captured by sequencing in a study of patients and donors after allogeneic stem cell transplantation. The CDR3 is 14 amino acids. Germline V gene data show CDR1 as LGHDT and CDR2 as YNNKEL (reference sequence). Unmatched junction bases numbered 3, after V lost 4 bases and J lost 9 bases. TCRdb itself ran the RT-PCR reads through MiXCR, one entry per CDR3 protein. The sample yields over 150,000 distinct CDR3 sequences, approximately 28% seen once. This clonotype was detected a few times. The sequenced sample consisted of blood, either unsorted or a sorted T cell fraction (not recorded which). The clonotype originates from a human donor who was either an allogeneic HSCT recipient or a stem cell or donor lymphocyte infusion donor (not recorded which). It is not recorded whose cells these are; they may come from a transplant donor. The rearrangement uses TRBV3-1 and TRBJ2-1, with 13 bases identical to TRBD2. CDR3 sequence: CASSRTSGSPEQFF. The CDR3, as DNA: TGTGCCAGCAGCCGGACTAGCGGGAGTCCTGAGCAGTTCTTC.